This T cell receptor (beta chain) was sequenced for a study of blood T cell repertoires in COVID-19 (dated by TCRdb to about 2020). About the study as a whole: Samples covering the acute and convalescent phases of COVID-19 were provided by collaborators in the United States, Italy and Spain. The material from the prospective study consisted of cDNA or gDNA derived from T cells, B-cell-depleted T cells, or PBMCs. Subjects who had been exposed to COVID-19, were actively infected with it, or had recovered from it provided the deeply sampled blood TCRbeta repertoires that made up the dataset. A freely available public database, intended as a resource for researchers studying the immune response to SARS-CoV-2, is where the repertoires were released. Samples came from the ongoing ImmuneRACE study (first 160 participants) plus 1,254 subjects from 6 global collaborators. A de-identified subject ID, COVID-19 status, age in years and sex were almost always included in the sample metadata. Where HLA class I and class II types were available, the types were taken from metadata supplied by the sample provider, not from assay-based typing.

Summary of the overall study and its limitations: Clinical and demographic metadata were provided uncurated, with the amount varying by source and participant.

Each collaborating institution followed its own protocols to collect whole blood in K2EDTA tubes. Collaborator samples were shipped for TCRbeta analysis as frozen whole blood, isolated PBMCs, or DNA extracted from either sample type. V loses 3 bases, J loses 0 bases, and the germline ends lie 24 bases apart. Inclusive of the bounding cysteine and phenylalanine, the CDR3 is 19 residues long. Only the CDR3 part of the read is kept: 57 bases, read in frame from the first base. Looking up the germline V gene (reference sequence) yields CDR1 SGHNT and CDR2 YYREEE. TCRbeta CDR3 regions were amplified from genomic DNA using the immunoSEQ Assay, a bias-controlled multiplex PCR. The study's processing was this. The number of nucleated cells in each sample was estimated from the amplification of reference gene primers within the assay. Sequence reads were collapsed and filtered to measure the absolute abundance of every unique TCRbeta CDR3 rearrangement. For each sample, productive Simpson clonality was calculated as the square root of Simpson's diversity index across productive rearrangements. Held by TCRdb, this immuneACCESS table contains in-frame sequences only and omits some clones. Under half of the omission traces to an unresolved V gene where checked; the cause of the rest is unknown. V and J calls plus clone size are reproduced from that table; the DNA served to infer D and trimming. Present in this sample are just over 150,000 clones, approximately 82% of which were seen just once. The ten largest clones represent 20% to 25% of the sample.

For this clone: Its cognate antigen has yet to be identified. The sample holds no much larger clone one base away, and base qualities are not on file.

The sequence links TRBV5-4 to TRBJ1-1, with the D gene uncertain. The sequenced material came from peripheral blood. This clonotype was obtained from a woman over 75 with acute or convalescent COVID-19. The sequence in DNA is TGTGCCAGCAGCTCTAGCTACTTGTGGCAGCCAGATATGAACACTGAAGCTTTCTTT. Its coded protein is CASSSSYLWQPDMNTEAFF.